This passage covers 16 T cell receptor beta chains from one sample sequenced in a study of radiation and T cells in renal cell carcinoma. Documented time point: blood 2 weeks post-SBRT. Treatment defined: 15 Gy SBRT to primary tumor, nephrectomy 4 weeks later. Profiling relied on immunoSEQ multiplex PCR, and the TCRdb table lists in-frame clones only, not all of them. The sample contains 40,000 to 60,000 clones, 75% to 90% of which appear only once. This sample comprised blood, obtained from a patient whose treatment included radiotherapy and nephrectomy. The receptors come from a woman aged 70-85 years with renal cell carcinoma.

J is TRBJ1-2 and V is TRBV7-9; 9 bases agree with TRBD1. Germline CDR1 and CDR2: SEHNR and FQNEAQ (reference sequence). Losses at the gene ends were 5 bases for V and 4 bases for J; bases not matched to a gene: 5. This CDR3 is 14 amino acids long. The CDR3 coding sequence is TGTGCCAGCAGCCCCGGGACAGGGTCCTATGGCTACACCTTC. Protein sequence: CASSPGTGSYGYTF.

The chain uses TRBV5-4 and TRBJ2-3; D tentatively fits TRBD1 or TRBD2 (5 bases each). Germline CDR1 SGHNT, CDR2 YYREEE (reference sequence). This CDR3 region has 16 residues. V lost 3 bases, J lost 0 bases, and 14 bases lay in between. CDR3 sequence reads: CASSSRRGPSTDTQYF. CDR3 nucleotides: TGTGCCAGCAGCTCCCGACGGGGCCCCAGCACAGATACGCAGTATTTT.

The chain has TRBV6-5 and TRBJ2-1; TRBD2 matches 15 bases. Germline trimming cut 2 bases from V and 7 bases from J; bases unmatched to any gene: 3. Looked up from germline, CDR1 is MNHEY and CDR2 is SVGAGI. The CDR3 has 16 amino acids. The CDR3 bases are TGTGCCAGCAGTTACATCGGGACTAGCGGGGGGAATGAGCAGTTCTTC. This translates into CASSYIGTSGGNEQFF.

The chain has TRBV6-5 and TRBJ2-6; unclear D gene. Trimming took 0 bases from V and 1 from J, leaving 4 bases between them. Germline V gene data show CDR1 as MNHEY and CDR2 as SVGAGI. The CDR3 has 15 amino acids. The CDR3 DNA sequence: TGTGCCAGCAGTTACTCGCTTTCTGGGGCCAACGTCCTGACTTTC. Amino acids: CASSYSLSGANVLTF.

V and J are TRBV6-1 and TRBJ1-2; the D gene is possibly TRBD1 (6 bases). This CDR3 spans 16 amino acids. V lost 1 base, J lost 2 bases, and 14 bases lay in between. The germline V gene encodes CDR1 MNHNS and CDR2 SASEGT. CDR3 region: CASSEDHRAENYGYTF. CDR3 DNA: TGTGCCAGCAGTGAAGATCACAGGGCGGAGAACTATGGCTACACCTTC.

The V gene is TRBV25-1, the J gene TRBJ1-1; TRBD1 might be the D (5 bases). The CDR3 has 14 amino acids. V gave up 1 base and J gave up 10 bases, with 16 bases separating them. Looked up from germline, CDR1 is MGHDK and CDR2 is SYGVNS. CDR3 bases: TGTGCCAGCAGTGAATTCTCCTCCGGGGCAGGAGCTTTCTTT. Translated: CASSEFSSGAGAFF.

This clone was detected once. The chain uses TRBV6-1 and TRBJ2-7; D ambiguous. The V gene's germline CDR1 is MNHNS and CDR2 SASEGT. The CDR3 contains 12 residues. Trimming removed 6 bases at V and 6 bases at J, with 12 bases between. CDR3 sequence (DNA): TGTGCCAGCAGCCCGATGCGGTCCGAGCAGTACTTC. It is translated as CASSPMRSEQYF.

The chain links TRBV7-2 to TRBJ2-2; D may match TRBD1 or TRBD2 (5 bases each). V shed 5 bases and J shed 3 bases, with 10 bases lying between them. The CDR3 spans 14 residues. Germline V gives CDR1 SGHTA, CDR2 FQGNSA. CDR3 sequence reads: CASSKGRYTGELFF. For the CDR3, the DNA is TGTGCCAGCAGCAAGGGACGGTACACCGGGGAGCTGTTTTTT.

The chain couples TRBV19 to TRBJ1-1; 8 bases line up with TRBD1. This CDR3 contains 14 residues. The germline V gene encodes CDR1 LNHDA and CDR2 SQIVND (reference sequence). V shed 7 bases, J shed 1 base, and the junction held 5 bases outside the gene matches. The CDR3, as DNA: TGTGCCAGTACCCTGGACAGGGAGAACACTGAAGCTTTCTTT. This sequence encodes CASTLDRENTEAFF.

This chain uses TRBV7-2 with TRBJ2-1; D is ambiguous. The V gene lost 7 bases and the J gene lost 1 base, with 14 bases spanning the gap. CDR3 size: 15 residues. CDR1 and CDR2 (germline): SGHTA, FQGNSA. The CDR3 protein is CASTPPSQSYNEQFF. DNA for the CDR3: TGTGCCAGCACCCCTCCCTCCCAATCCTACAATGAGCAGTTCTTC.

The chain recombines TRBV7-9 with TRBJ1-2; TRBD1 is a possible D gene (6 bases). The germline V and J ends were trimmed by 0 bases and 7 bases, with 15 bases remaining between them. This CDR3 region has 15 residues. Looked up from germline, CDR1 is SEHNR and CDR2 is FQNEAQ (reference sequence). CDR3 sequence (DNA): TGTGCCAGCAGCTTAGCCCAGGGGACTAGTGGTGGCTACACCTTC. It translates to CASSLAQGTSGGYTF.

This clone occurred many times. The chain recombines TRBV27 with TRBJ1-6; D is unresolved. V was pared by 6 bases and J by 0 bases, with 12 bases between. The CDR3 totals 16 residues. Germline CDR1 and CDR2: MNHEY and SMNVEV (reference sequence). The CDR3 loop is CASRNEVRSYNSPLHF. Written as DNA, the CDR3 is TGTGCCAGCAGGAACGAGGTGCGCTCCTATAATTCACCCCTCCACTTT.

Only one count was recorded for this clone. The rearrangement links TRBV10-3 to TRBJ2-1; 7 bases align to TRBD1. V shed 7 bases, J shed 8 bases, and the junction held 8 bases outside the gene matches. This CDR3 has 13 amino acids. Per the germline V gene, CDR1 is ENHRY and CDR2 is SYGVKD. CDR3 sequence (DNA): TGTGCCATCAATACAGGGGTTGGGGATGAGCAGTTCTTC. This translates into CAINTGVGDEQFF.

The gene calls are TRBV29-1 and TRBJ2-3; unclear D gene. With 7 bases removed from V and 3 bases from J, the gap between germline ends came to 8 bases. CDR1 and CDR2 (germline): SQVTM, ANQGSEA. This CDR3 region has 11 residues. The chain's CDR3 is CSAPTTDTQYF. Here the CDR3 DNA reads TGCAGCGCCCCGACAACAGATACGCAGTATTTT.

The gene calls are TRBV21-1 and TRBJ2-5; the D call in the table, TRBD1, was not verified against the DNA. TRBV21-1 is noted as a pseudogene. The length of the CDR3 is 14 residues. The CDR3 DNA sequence: TGTGCCAGCAGCAAAGGTGGGCGCCGGGAGACCCAGTACTTC. The encoded protein is CASSKGGRRETQYF.

This clone has only a few counts. The V and J genes are TRBV6-5 and TRBJ2-7, with TRBD2 matching over 9 bases. V gave up 7 bases and J gave up 5 bases; unmatched junction bases: 12. The CDR3 loop spans 15 amino acids. CDR1 is MNHEY and CDR2 is SVGAGI in the germline V gene. The CDR3 is CASTLGAGGTDEQYF. CDR3 nucleotide sequence: TGTGCCAGCACCCTAGGGGCGGGAGGGACGGACGAGCAGTACTTC.